This note documents a single TCR beta chain sequence. Participant-given clinical history determined each cohort assignment. Within the 2 weeks before study entry, each person in the exposed group met a COVID-19 case. The source of the sample is a study of blood T cell repertoires in COVID-19. Background on the study: T cells, B-cell-depleted T cells, or PBMCs provided the cDNA or gDNA that served as material.

This CDR3 has 17 amino acids. The V and J ends lost 2 bases and 6 bases respectively, with 19 bases between them. Germline assignment: CDR1 SGHTA and CDR2 FQGNSA. Original methodology: Amplifying reference gene primers gave estimates of nucleated cell counts. The method was immunoSEQ multiplex PCR; TCRdb's version includes in-frame clones alone and lacks a portion of them. From that table come the V and J calls and clone size; the DNA was used to work out D and trimming. In the table there are about 430,000 clones, roughly 84% of which are singletons. The chain is built from TRBV7-2 and TRBJ2-2; no clear D. The receptor's source is a woman aged 18-35 years who had been exposed to COVID-19. Sequencing was carried out using PBMCs or T cells enriched from blood (not recorded which). The CDR3 coding sequence is TGTGCCAGCAGCTTAACGTCCCCCTTTATGGCCCCCGGGGAGCTGTTTTTT. Its translation: CASSLTSPFMAPGELFF. The complete variable domain, with remaining parts taken from reference TRBV7-2 and TRBJ2-2, reads GAGVSQSPSNKVTEKGKDVELRCDPISGHTALYWYRQSLGQGLEFLIYFQGNSAPDKSGLPSDRFSAERTGGSVSTLTIQRTQQEDSAVYLCASSLTSPFMAPGELFFGEGSRLTVL.